This T cell receptor (beta chain) stems from a study of graft-versus-host responses after intestinal transplantation. V lost 1 base and J lost 7, with 13 bases in between. Germline loops: CDR1 MDHEN, CDR2 SYDVKM. The CDR3 has 15 amino acids. Sequenced by immunoSEQ multiplex PCR; TCRdb stores in-frame clones only, minus some. The data show roughly 1,900 clones, 85% seen once. Lymphocytes from graft epithelium and lamina propria were isolated. In regard to this clone: As yet, its antigen is unknown.

Overall study findings and caveats: An association linked early post-transplant HvG declines with peak circulating GvH clone levels. Detected in recipient marrow were GvH clones, some of which were first observed in ileum or blood. High graft-versus-host to host-versus-graft T cell clonal ratios marked allografts of patients with graft-donor macrochimerism.

The sequencing used ileum tissue, collected roughly 55 days after intestinal transplant. This sequence joins TRBV28 and TRBJ1-4; the D gene is possibly TRBD1 (6 bases). The TCR sequence derives from a human patient who received an intestinal transplant, so some T cells may come from the graft donor. The CDR3 reads CASSLSRGGGEKLFF. The CDR3 DNA follows: TGTGCCAGCAGTTTATCCAGGGGAGGTGGTGAAAAACTGTTTTTT.